This T cell receptor beta chain comes out of a study of cytomegalovirus exposure and HLA in healthy donors. Turning to the study itself: A preliminary data release comprised 91 million or so unique TCRs obtained from HLA-typed donors. Study conclusions and caveats: Excluded: some indistinguishable V segments such as TRBV6-2 and TRBV6-3. As immune exposure information, only CMV serostatus was available. TCR beta chains numbering more than 150 were designated cytomegalovirus-associated.

CDR1 and CDR2 from the germline V gene are MNHNS and SASEGT. CDR3 length: 13 amino acids. J lost 3 bases, V lost 10 bases, and 4 bases had no gene match. The PCR ran on 60 Vbeta and 13 Jbeta primers. Profiled with immunoSEQ multiplex PCR; TCRdb holds only in-frame clones, not every one. The sample includes about 100,000 clones, around 76% of them seen just once. This clone came up a few times. Its matching antigen is unknown. This chain links TRBV6-1 with TRBJ1-4, with 8 bases matching TRBD1. The receptor comes from a man aged 25-40 years in good health and CMV-seropositive. The specimen was PBMCs. The CDR3 spells CATLDRANEKLFF. The CDR3 region has the DNA TGTGCCACCTTGGACAGGGCTAATGAAAAACTGTTTTTT.